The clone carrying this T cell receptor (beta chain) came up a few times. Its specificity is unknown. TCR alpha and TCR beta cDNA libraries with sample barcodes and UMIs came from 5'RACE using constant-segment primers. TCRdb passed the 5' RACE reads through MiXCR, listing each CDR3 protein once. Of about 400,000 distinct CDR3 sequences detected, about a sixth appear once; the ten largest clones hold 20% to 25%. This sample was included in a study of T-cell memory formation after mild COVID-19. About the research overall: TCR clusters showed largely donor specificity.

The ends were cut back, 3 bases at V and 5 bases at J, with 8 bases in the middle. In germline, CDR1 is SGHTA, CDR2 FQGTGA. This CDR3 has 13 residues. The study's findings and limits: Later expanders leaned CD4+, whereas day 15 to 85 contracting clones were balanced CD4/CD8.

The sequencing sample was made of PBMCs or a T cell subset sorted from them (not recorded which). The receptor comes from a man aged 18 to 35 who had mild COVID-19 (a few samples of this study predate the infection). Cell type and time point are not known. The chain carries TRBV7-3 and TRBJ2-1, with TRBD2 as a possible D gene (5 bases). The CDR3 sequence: CASSFARDNEQFF. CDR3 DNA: TGTGCCAGCAGCTTCGCGCGGGACAATGAGCAGTTCTTC.